This T cell receptor beta chain was profiled in a study of breast tumors, draining lymph nodes, adjacent tissues. V was pared by 4 bases and J by 7 bases, with 9 bases of the junction left unmatched. The germline CDR1 and CDR2 sequences are LGHNA and YNFKEQ. The CDR3 is made up of 17 amino acids. TCRdb reprocessed the multiplex PCR reads with MiXCR, giving one entry per CDR3 protein. Here the sample spans about 220,000 distinct CDR3 sequences, less than 35% being singletons. About this clonotype: What it recognizes is unknown.

General study results and limits: Luminal-like breast cancer showed significantly greater tumor-nontumor repertoire similarity than basal-like breast cancer did. The lymph node origin of tumor T cells was framed as consistent with a hypothesis, not demonstrated. Tumor TCR diversity was below lymph nodes but above nontumor tissue.

Samples came from axillary lymph nodes draining the breast cancer. Source material: axillary lymph node tissue. This rearrangement joins TRBV4-2 to TRBJ2-2, with 13 bases lining up with TRBD2. This TCR was recovered from a female donor with breast cancer. Some clones in this sample may be carry-over from other donors' samples. The CDR3 protein is CASSLRTSGGAFGELFF. The CDR3 DNA sequence: TGTGCCAGCAGCCTCAGAACTAGCGGGGGGGCCTTCGGGGAGCTGTTTTTT.